This TCR beta chain was documented in a study of breast tumors, draining lymph nodes, adjacent tissues. Whole-study findings and limits: That most tumor T cells come from lymph nodes remained unproven. Compared with lymph nodes, tumors were less diverse; compared with nontumor tissue, more.

This clonotype has at least ten counts. The antigen remains undetermined. TCRdb redid the calling of the multiplex PCR reads with MiXCR, one entry per CDR3 protein. The data hold about 200,000 distinct CDR3 sequences, with about 32% observed a single time. The lymph nodes were axillary draining lymph nodes from breast cancer patients. Germline V lookup: CDR1 SGDLS, CDR2 YYNGEE. Trimming took off 2 bases at V and 0 bases at J, with 9 bases between the two ends. CDR3 length equals 15 residues. The receptor's source is a female donor with breast cancer. Some clones in this sample may be carry-over from other donors' samples. Input material: axillary lymph node tissue. The chain joins TRBV9 to TRBJ1-3, with D unclear. The CDR3, as DNA: TGTGCCAGCAGCGTGCAGGCAAACTCTGGAAACACCATATATTTT. Encoded protein: CASSVQANSGNTIYF.